A single sample is the source of the 22 T cell receptor beta chains below, sequenced in a study of cytomegalovirus exposure and HLA in healthy donors. The PCR made use of 60 Vbeta and 13 Jbeta primers. Produced via immunoSEQ multiplex PCR; TCRdb's table is partial and in-frame only. This sample yields about 160,000 clones, of which about 80% are seen a single time; 1.3% belongs to the top ten. The source material was PBMCs. The receptors here all came from a woman in her fifties or sixties in good health and CMV-seronegative.

This clone was seen a single time. The chain couples TRBV28 to TRBJ1-2, with D tentatively TRBD1 (5 bases). The CDR3 runs 14 residues. V was pared by 2 bases and J by 6 bases, with 13 bases between. Germline V gene lookup returns CDR1 MDHEN and CDR2 SYDVKM. The CDR3 reads CASSLGSWGDGYTF. The CDR3 DNA follows: TGTGCCAGCAGTTTAGGTTCGTGGGGCGATGGCTACACCTTC.

The genes are TRBV7-9 and TRBJ1-1; D is ambiguous. In germline, CDR1 is SEHNR, CDR2 FQNEAQ (reference sequence). The V end was cut by 6 bases, the J end by 5 bases, with 16 bases between. This CDR3 contains 14 residues. CDR3 coding DNA: TGTGCCAGCAGTCAAATTAGGGCGGGGACTGAAGCTTTCTTT. Encoded protein: CASSQIRAGTEAFF.

J is TRBJ1-5 and V is TRBV9, with TRBD1 as a possible D gene (5 bases). Germline-derived CDR1 and CDR2 are SGDLS and YYNGEE. Trimming took off 5 bases at V and 5 bases at J, with 11 bases between the two ends. This CDR3 is built from 13 residues. The CDR3 coding sequence is TGTGCCAGCAGTCCTAGGGGCGATCAGCCCCAGCATTTT. Its protein product is CASSPRGDQPQHF. Together with reference TRBV9 and TRBJ1-5, the CDR3 gives the full variable domain: DSGVTQTPKHLITATGQRVTLRCSPRSGDLSVYWYQQSLDQGLQFLIQYYNGEERAKGNILERFSAQQFPDLHSELNLSSLELGDSALYFCASSPRGDQPQHFGDGTRLSIL.

The genes are TRBV10-1 and TRBJ2-3, with 8 bases lining up with TRBD2. The CDR3 covers 13 residues. The germline V gene has CDR1 WNHNN and CDR2 SYGVQD (reference sequence). J was trimmed by 4 bases and V by 5 bases; bases with no gene match: 2. This chain's CDR3 is CASSRGGPDTQYF. CDR3 in DNA: TGCGCCAGCAGTCGCGGGGGGCCAGATACGCAGTATTTT.

The chain couples TRBV6-6 to TRBJ1-2; TRBD1 might be the D (5 bases). V lost 2 bases, J lost 8 bases, and 15 bases lay in between. Germline V lookup: CDR1 MNHNY, CDR2 SVGAGI (reference sequence). The CDR3 has 14 amino acids. CDR3: CASSYQEGILGYTF. As DNA, the CDR3 is TGTGCCAGCAGTTACCAGGAGGGGATCTTAGGCTACACCTTC.

This chain links TRBV27 with TRBJ2-7, with D tentatively TRBD1 (6 bases). The V end was cut by 5 bases, the J end by 6 bases, with 32 bases between. CDR3 length: 19 amino acids. Germline CDR1 and CDR2: MNHEY and SMNVEV (reference sequence). Written as DNA, the CDR3 is TGTGCCAGCAGTCGACTTAATGCCCCGGCAGGGGATCGGATGGTCGAGCAGTACTTC. This translates into CASSRLNAPAGDRMVEQYF.

This CDR3 is CASSVGSFGDSQETQYF. In nucleotides, the CDR3 is TGTGCCAGCAGCGTAGGATCCTTTGGAGATTCCCAAGAGACCCAGTACTTC. The V and J genes are TRBV9 and TRBJ2-5; D gene unclear. CDR3 size: 17 residues. V gave up 0 bases and J gave up 1 base, with 16 bases separating them. In germline, CDR1 is SGDLS, CDR2 YYNGEE.

The CDR3 here is CASSQVDSYGYTF. The CDR3 nucleotides are TGCGCCAGCAGCCAGGTCGACAGCTATGGCTACACCTTC. The chain recombines TRBV4-1 with TRBJ1-2; possible D gene TRBD1, 5 bases. Trimming took 3 bases from V and 4 from J, leaving 9 bases between them. The CDR3 consists of 13 residues. Germline-derived CDR1 and CDR2 are MGHRA and YSYEKL.

The chain recombines TRBV7-2 with TRBJ2-7, with D tentatively TRBD1 (6 bases). The length of the CDR3 is 13 residues. Looked up from germline, CDR1 is SGHTA and CDR2 is FQGNSA. Trimming took 10 bases from V and 6 from J, leaving 19 bases between them. Here the CDR3 DNA reads TGTGCCACCCGGGGTGCAGGGGCCTTCGAGCAGTACTTC. This translates into CATRGAGAFEQYF.

This chain links TRBV20-1 with TRBJ1-4, with no clear D. Germline assignment: CDR1 DFQATT and CDR2 SNEGSKA (reference sequence). The CDR3 covers 10 residues. V was cut by 6 bases and J by 5 bases, with 4 bases left in between. The CDR3 DNA reads as TGCAGTGCCCCGAATGAAAAACTGTTTTTT. Residues: CSAPNEKLFF.

The rearrangement uses TRBV13 and TRBJ2-4; 7 nucleotides line up with TRBD2. The CDR3 has 14 residues. V gave up 3 bases and J gave up 8 bases; unmatched junction bases: 7. Germline V gene sequence: CDR1 PRHDT, CDR2 FYEKMQ (reference sequence). The CDR3 DNA is TGTGCCAGCAGCTTTTTGGCGGGGGAAGACATTCAGTACTTC. Amino acid sequence: CASSFLAGEDIQYF.

The chain uses TRBV6-6 and TRBJ2-1; TRBD2 agrees at 13 bases. V shed 5 bases, J shed 13 bases, and the junction held 11 bases outside the gene matches. The CDR3 sequence is 15 residues long. Per the germline V gene, CDR1 is MNHNY and CDR2 is SVGAGI (reference sequence). The CDR3 loop is CASSDRTSGGPPQFF. The CDR3 coding sequence is TGTGCCAGCAGTGACCGGACTAGCGGGGGCCCCCCCCAGTTCTTC.

V usage is TRBV6-5 and J usage is TRBJ1-1; 8 bases map to TRBD1. The ends lost 6 bases at V and 0 bases at J; junction bases unmatched: 3. CDR3 length: 14 residues. Per germline, CDR1 MNHEY and CDR2 SVGAGI. The CDR3 sequence is CASRPGQVNTEAFF. Written as DNA, the CDR3 is TGTGCCAGCAGGCCGGGACAGGTGAACACTGAAGCTTTCTTT.

V is TRBV7-2 and J is TRBJ1-2; tentative D call: TRBD1 (6 bases). This CDR3 contains 14 residues. The germline V gene has CDR1 SGHTA and CDR2 FQGNSA. V was clipped by 5 bases and J by 4 bases, with 14 bases between them. The DNA of the CDR3 is TGTGCCAGCAGCGCGCGGGGGGCCTCCTATGGCTACACCTTC. It yields the protein CASSARGASYGYTF.

The chain employs TRBV5-4 and TRBJ1-1, with D unclear. The ends were cut back, 2 bases at V and 7 bases at J, with 9 bases in the middle. The CDR3 extends over 12 amino acids. Germline CDR1 SGHNT, CDR2 YYREEE (reference sequence). The CDR3 region is CASSLLASEAFF. The CDR3 DNA reads as TGTGCCAGCAGCTTATTGGCAAGTGAAGCTTTCTTT. Using reference TRBV5-4 and TRBJ1-1 for the parts outside the CDR3, the full variable domain is ETGVTQSPTHLIKTRGQQVTLRCSSQSGHNTVSWYQQALGQGPQFIFQYYREEENGRGNFPPRFSGLQFPNYSSELNVNALELDDSALYLCASSLLASEAFFGQGTRLTVV.

This chain joins TRBV28 and TRBJ2-5, with 13 bases that match TRBD2. The CDR3 loop spans 18 amino acids. Looked up from germline, CDR1 is MDHEN and CDR2 is SYDVKM. The J segment lost 5 bases and the V segment lost 2 bases, leaving 11 bases of the junction unmatched. The CDR3 region is CASSLGLAGDEGGETQYF. The CDR3 DNA sequence: TGTGCCAGCAGTTTAGGACTAGCGGGGGATGAGGGGGGGGAGACCCAGTACTTC.

This chain's CDR3 is CASSYFQGGEKLFF. In DNA, the CDR3 is TGTGCCAGCAGTTACTTTCAGGGGGGCGAAAAACTGTTTTTT. The rearrangement uses TRBV6-6 and TRBJ1-4; 7 nucleotides agree with TRBD1. Germline values: CDR1 MNHNY, CDR2 SVGAGI (reference sequence). Trimming at V came to 1 base and at J to 8 bases, leaving 4 bases not matched to a gene. This CDR3 is built from 14 residues.

The rearrangement links TRBV7-3 to TRBJ2-1; TRBD1 aligns across 9 bases. Per germline, CDR1 SGHTA and CDR2 FQGTGA. Trimming cost V 3 bases and J 8 bases; bases outside gene matches: 20. This CDR3 is built from 19 residues. In DNA, the CDR3 is TGTGCCAGCAGCTTTCTCGGAGGGACAGGGCTTCCCAAGTCGGATGAGCAGTTCTTC. Its translation: CASSFLGGTGLPKSDEQFF.

This clone was seen a few times. This chain links TRBV19 with TRBJ1-4; TRBD1 matches at 7 bases. The trim removed 5 bases at V and 8 bases at J, leaving 8 bases unmatched. Germline CDR1 reads LNHDA; CDR2 reads SQIVND (reference sequence). The length of the CDR3 is 14 residues. Written as DNA, the CDR3 is TGTGCCAGTAGTGCCAGGGGGTTCGGGGAAAAACTGTTTTTT. This translates into CASSARGFGEKLFF.

The chain employs TRBV28 and TRBJ1-2, with 8 nucleotides matching TRBD1. J gave up 6 bases and V 5 bases, and 11 bases lay outside the gene matches. The germline CDR1 and CDR2 sequences are MDHEN and SYDVKM. The CDR3 has 15 amino acids. The CDR3: CASSARPDRVDGYTF. CDR3 nucleotide sequence: TGTGCCAGCAGTGCGAGACCGGACAGGGTTGATGGCTACACCTTC.

The V call is TRBV5-1, the J call TRBJ2-6; tentatively, D is TRBD1 (6 bases). CDR1 is SGHRS and CDR2 is YFSETQ in the germline V gene. V shed 4 bases and J shed 1 base, with 18 bases lying between them. The CDR3 has 18 amino acids. CDR3 in amino acids: CASSIGTSGRSGANVLTF. For the CDR3, the DNA is TGCGCCAGCAGCATCGGGACATCAGGACGTTCTGGGGCCAACGTCCTGACTTTC.

The V and J genes are TRBV11-3 and TRBJ2-1; 11 bases align to TRBD2. Per the germline V gene, CDR1 is SGHNT and CDR2 is YENEEA. CDR3 length equals 17 residues. The V segment lost 5 bases and the J segment 1 base; nucleotides outside the gene matches: 7. The CDR3 DNA sequence: TGTGCCAGCAGCCACGGGACTAGCGGAGCGTCCTACAATGAGCAGTTCTTC. Protein: CASSHGTSGASYNEQFF. The variable domain in full, completed from reference TRBV11-3 and TRBJ2-1, reads EAGVVQSPRYKIIEKKQPVAFWCNPISGHNTLYWYLQNLGQGPELLIRYENEEAVDDSQLPKDRFSAERLKGVDSTLKIQPAELGDSAVYLCASSHGTSGASYNEQFFGPGTRLTVL.